The 29 T cell receptor beta chains presented below share a single source sample, sequenced in a study of T cells after yellow fever vaccination. TCRdb used MiXCR to reprocess the 5' RACE reads, holding one entry per CDR3 protein. The sample has some 200,000 distinct CDR3 sequences; 11% are singletons. The starting material was CD8+ T cells sorted from PBMCs, obtained 15 days after the yellow fever booster vaccination. Receptors were obtained from a man aged 18 to 29 who received the YFV17D yellow fever vaccine.

This clonotype was detected only a few times. The V call is TRBV5-4, the J call TRBJ2-1; TRBD2 agrees at 13 bases. CDR3 size: 16 residues. Per the germline V gene, CDR1 is SGHNT and CDR2 is YYREEE (reference sequence). The J segment lost 8 bases and the V segment lost 4 bases, leaving 9 bases of the junction unmatched. The CDR3 loop is CASSGTGTSGAYEQFF. The CDR3 nucleotides are TGTGCCAGCAGCGGTACCGGGACTAGCGGGGCGTATGAGCAGTTCTTC.

This clonotype was observed many times. The chain links TRBV27 to TRBJ2-7; weak D call: TRBD2 (5 bases). The CDR3 has 17 amino acids. Germline-derived CDR1 and CDR2 are MNHEY and SMNVEV (reference sequence). The ends were cut back, 10 bases at V and 4 bases at J, with 29 bases in the middle. The CDR3 reads CATALISRGAIKYEQYV. The CDR3 DNA reads as TGTGCCACCGCACTCATCTCACGGGGAGCTATCAAGTACGAGCAGTACGTC.

This clonotype appeared a few times. The chain joins TRBV4-1 to TRBJ1-2; TRBD1 matches at 9 bases. CDR3 length: 14 residues. V shed 5 bases, J shed 4 bases, and the junction held 5 bases outside the gene matches. The V gene's germline CDR1 is MGHRA and CDR2 YSYEKL. The DNA of the CDR3 is TGCGCCAGCAGCGGGGGACAGGGAGGCTATGGCTACACCTTC. Amino acid sequence: CASSGGQGGYGYTF.

This clonotype has more than one count but fewer than ten. This chain connects TRBV3-1 to TRBJ1-4; D may be TRBD1 (6 bases). The CDR3 is made up of 16 amino acids. Trimming pared 4 bases from V and 6 bases from J, leaving 18 bases between. CDR1 is LGHDT, CDR2 YNNKEL, per germline (reference sequence). The CDR3 nucleotides read TGTGCCAGCAGCCCTTCGACACAGGAGGGGGATGAAAAACTGTTTTTT. Amino acid sequence: CASSPSTQEGDEKLFF.

This clonotype was detected a few times. The chain employs TRBV6-5 and TRBJ1-2; D unclear. The CDR3 length is 13 residues. CDR1 and CDR2 (germline): MNHEY, SVGAGI. Deletions cut 5 bases from V and 3 bases from J, with 10 bases between. The CDR3 DNA reads TGTGCCAGCAGTACCCGGGGTGACTATGGCTACACCTTC. Amino acids: CASSTRGDYGYTF.

J is TRBJ2-7 and V is TRBV5-1, with 8 nucleotides matching TRBD2. Germline lookup yields CDR1 SGHRS and CDR2 YFSETQ. CDR3 length: 14 amino acids. Germline trimming cut 4 bases from V and 7 bases from J; bases unmatched to any gene: 10. CDR3 in amino acids: CASSPTGGSREQYV. Here the CDR3 DNA reads TGCGCCAGCAGCCCCACGGGGGGGTCGAGAGAGCAGTACGTC.

This clonotype was counted many times. The V gene is TRBV4-1, the J gene TRBJ2-1, with 8 bases that match TRBD2. The CDR3 extends over 14 amino acids. J lost 5 bases, V lost 8 bases, and 8 bases had no gene match. Germline CDR1 is MGHRA and CDR2 is YSYEKL. In DNA, the CDR3 is TGCGCCAGCTCAGCCCTAGCGGGTCACAATGAGCAGTTCTTC. It is translated as CASSALAGHNEQFF.

In its sample, this clonotype was seen a few times. This chain joins TRBV4-1 and TRBJ2-2; a possible D gene is TRBD2 (6 bases). The CDR3 has 15 residues. V dropped 5 bases and J dropped 5 bases, with 15 bases sitting between them. The germline V gene encodes CDR1 MGHRA and CDR2 YSYEKL. CDR3 region: CASSYRGLGTGELFF. The CDR3, as DNA: TGCGCCAGCAGCTACCGGGGACTCGGGACCGGGGAGCTGTTTTTT.

This clonotype has at least ten counts. The chain links TRBV7-3 to TRBJ2-2, with a weak D call TRBD1 (6 bases). This CDR3 has 17 residues. Per the germline V gene, CDR1 is SGHTA and CDR2 is FQGTGA. The V end lost 4 bases, the J end lost 3 bases, and 18 bases lay between the germline ends. CDR3 in DNA: TGTGCCAGCAGCTCGCACACCCCCAGGGGAGACACCGGGGAGCTGTTTTTT. Protein product: CASSSHTPRGDTGELFF.

This clonotype has a handful of counts. This chain links TRBV12-3 or TRBV12-4 with TRBJ2-1, with D perhaps matching TRBD2 (7 bases). CDR3 size: 15 residues. Between the trimmed V and J ends, which lost 6 bases and 2 bases, there was a span of 14 bases. The CDR3 loop is CASSPGGLPYNEQFF. CDR3 DNA: TGTGCCAGCAGCCCCGGGGGGCTCCCCTACAATGAGCAGTTCTTC.

In its sample, this clonotype was seen many times. The gene calls are TRBV5-1 and TRBJ2-7; D not certain. This CDR3 has 11 residues. V lost 0 bases and J lost 7, with 5 bases in between. Germline-derived CDR1 and CDR2 are SGHRS and YFSETQ. CDR3 residues: CASSLGPEQYF. CDR3 nucleotide sequence: TGCGCCAGCAGCTTGGGCCCGGAGCAGTACTTC.

This clonotype occurred a few times. The CDR3, as DNA: TGCAGTGCCGACCTCCTAAATGAGCAGTTCTTC. Amino acids: CSADLLNEQFF. The rearrangement joins TRBV20-1 to TRBJ2-1; D remains unclear. V dropped 6 bases and J dropped 7 bases, with 10 bases sitting between them. The germline gives CDR1 DFQATT, CDR2 SNEGSKA (reference sequence). This CDR3 spans 11 amino acids.

In this sample, this clonotype turned up a few times. The chain links TRBV6-5 to TRBJ1-1; TRBD1 is a possible D gene (5 bases). Trimming cost V 5 bases and J 8 bases, with 12 bases left between them. This CDR3 contains 12 residues. Germline V gives CDR1 MNHEY, CDR2 SVGAGI. In DNA form, the CDR3 reads TGTGCCAGCAGTGGGGGTCACCGGGAAGCTTTCTTT. Translated: CASSGGHREAFF.

In this sample, this clonotype turned up a few times. The chain uses TRBV4-3 and TRBJ2-3; D is possibly TRBD2 (6 bases). Trimming cost V 1 base and J 2 bases, with 16 bases left between them. The CDR3 length is 17 residues. Germline V gives CDR1 LGHNA, CDR2 YSLEER. The CDR3 DNA follows: TGCGCCAGCAGCCAAGGACTAGGTCGAACCATCACAGATACGCAGTATTTT. Its protein product is CASSQGLGRTITDTQYF.

This sequence joins TRBV20-1 and TRBJ2-7, with D possibly called TRBD1 or TRBD2 (5 bases each). Germline V gene sequence: CDR1 DFQATT, CDR2 SNEGSKA (reference sequence). V lost 5 bases and J lost 4, with 21 bases in between. The CDR3 has 15 amino acids. The CDR3 coding sequence is TGCAGTGCTGCAAGCACCGGGACCCTGCTATACGAGCAGTACTTC. It codes for CSAASTGTLLYEQYF.

The gene calls are TRBV5-5 and TRBJ2-7; no firm D call. CDR1 and CDR2 (germline): SGHKS, YYEKEE (reference sequence). Trimming shortened V by 2 bases and J by 5 bases, and 17 bases separated the two germline ends. The CDR3 runs to 15 residues. The CDR3, as DNA: TGTGCCAGCAGCTTAGAAGGGTGGTCTCGGGACGAGCAGTACTTC. It encodes CASSLEGWSRDEQYF.

The chain joins TRBV4-1 to TRBJ2-6; tentatively, D is TRBD2 (6 bases). Trimming pared 3 bases from V and 0 bases from J, leaving 9 bases between. Germline CDR1 is MGHRA and CDR2 is YSYEKL. The length of the CDR3 is 16 residues. CDR3 in amino acids: CASSQGLYSGANVLTF. The DNA of the CDR3 is TGCGCCAGCAGCCAGGGACTGTACTCTGGGGCCAACGTCCTGACTTTC.

This clonotype appeared many times. V gene TRBV10-3 combines with J gene TRBJ2-7; D could derive from TRBD1 or TRBD2 (6 bases each). Germline V lookup: CDR1 ENHRY, CDR2 SYGVKD. The V end was cut by 6 bases, the J end by 3 bases, with 24 bases between. The CDR3 contains 17 residues. CDR3 sequence: CAISRGTYKMGCYEQYV. CDR3 DNA sequence: TGTGCCATCAGCCGGGGGACATACAAAATGGGGTGCTACGAGCAGTACGTC.

The chain combines TRBV5-1 with TRBJ2-2; D is unclear. CDR1 is SGHRS, CDR2 YFSETQ, per germline. The length of the CDR3 is 12 residues. The V end was cut by 7 bases, the J end by 3 bases, with 7 bases between. The CDR3 region is CASGWDTGELFF. CDR3 nucleotide sequence: TGCGCCAGCGGATGGGACACCGGGGAGCTGTTTTTT.

This clonotype was detected only a few times. The rearrangement links TRBV4-1 to TRBJ2-1; 8 bases map to TRBD2. The J segment lost 5 bases and the V segment lost 3 bases, leaving 3 bases of the junction unmatched. Germline-derived CDR1 and CDR2 are MGHRA and YSYEKL. The CDR3 has 14 residues. The CDR3 DNA follows: TGCGCCAGCAGCCACACGGGGGGGCACAATGAGCAGTTCTTC. Encoded protein: CASSHTGGHNEQFF.

This clonotype came up a few times. V usage is TRBV20-1 and J usage is TRBJ2-7; D is possibly TRBD1 (5 bases). This CDR3 spans 12 amino acids. Germline values: CDR1 DFQATT, CDR2 SNEGSKA (reference sequence). V shed 1 base and J shed 4 bases, with 8 bases lying between them. The CDR3: CSARGAGYEQYV. CDR3 sequence (DNA): TGCAGTGCTAGAGGGGCAGGGTACGAGCAGTACGTC.

The chain links TRBV7-9 to TRBJ2-2; no clear D gene. Trimming stripped 3 bases from V and 4 bases from J, with 18 bases between. Germline CDR1 reads SEHNR; CDR2 reads FQNEAQ (reference sequence). CDR3 size: 17 residues. CDR3 DNA: TGTGCCAGCAGCTTCCCCAGACAAAAGCAGTCCACCGGGGAGCTGTTTTTT. Its translation: CASSFPRQKQSTGELFF.

This clonotype was seen a few times. The CDR3 coding sequence is TGTGCCAGCAGTTGGGGTTCCAAAAACATTCAGTACTTC. Translating gives CASSWGSKNIQYF. This chain uses TRBV27 with TRBJ2-4; D is unclear. V was pared by 4 bases and J by 2 bases, with 6 bases between. Germline values: CDR1 MNHEY, CDR2 SMNVEV (reference sequence). The CDR3 is 13 residues long.

This clonotype has more than one count but fewer than ten. The chain is built from TRBV27 and TRBJ2-7; D call uncertain. The length of the CDR3 is 16 residues. Germline lookup yields CDR1 MNHEY and CDR2 SMNVEV (reference sequence). V gave up 6 bases and J gave up 0 bases, with 18 bases separating them. CDR3 sequence: CASSRSVGSSSYEQYF. CDR3 bases: TGTGCCAGCAGCCGATCGGTAGGGTCGAGCTCCTACGAGCAGTACTTC.

This clonotype was counted a few times. The chain couples TRBV2 to TRBJ2-1; D remains unclear. This CDR3 has 15 amino acids. In germline, CDR1 is SNHLY, CDR2 FYNNEI. The V end lost 6 bases, the J end lost 5 bases, and 17 bases lay between the germline ends. CDR3 loop: CASSLGSNLNNEQFF. CDR3 DNA sequence: TGTGCCAGCAGCCTAGGTTCAAACTTGAACAATGAGCAGTTCTTC.

A few counts support this clonotype. This chain links TRBV5-6 with TRBJ2-5, with unresolved D. In germline, CDR1 is SGHDT, CDR2 YYEEEE. With 1 base removed from V and 5 bases from J, the gap between germline ends came to 12 bases. The length of the CDR3 is 14 residues. Here the CDR3 reads CASSLPWASETQYF. CDR3 coding DNA: TGTGCCAGCAGCTTGCCATGGGCATCGGAGACCCAGTACTTC.

This clonotype was seen a handful of times. The rearrangement joins TRBV15 to TRBJ2-2; the D gene is possibly TRBD1 (5 bases). Trimming removed 3 bases at V and 6 bases at J, with 14 bases between. This CDR3 comprises 15 residues. Germline V gives CDR1 LNHNV, CDR2 YYDKDF (reference sequence). The CDR3 region is CATSRSREVAGELFF. As DNA, the CDR3 is TGTGCCACCAGCAGGAGCAGGGAAGTGGCCGGGGAGCTGTTTTTT.

This chain joins TRBV15 and TRBJ1-1, with a tentative D call TRBD1 (6 bases). The CDR3 totals 16 residues. V lost 0 bases and J 3 bases, leaving 14 bases between the germline ends. The germline V gene encodes CDR1 LNHNV and CDR2 YYDKDF (reference sequence). DNA of the CDR3: TGTGCCACCAGCAGAGAGGTACAGGGTATGGACACTGAAGCTTTCTTT. This encodes CATSREVQGMDTEAFF.

The sample holds a few counts of this clonotype. V gene TRBV3-2 combines with J gene TRBJ2-7; the listed D gene, TRBD2, was not tested against the DNA. TRBV3-2 is a recognized pseudogene. The CDR3 is made up of 12 amino acids. The CDR3 here is CASSQPSGQQYF. In nucleotides, the CDR3 is TGTGCCAGCAGCCAGCCCTCGGGGCAGCAGTACTTC.